This T cell receptor beta chain was captured by sequencing in a study of blood T cells in healthy people across ages. The use of a sample-barcoded 5' primer and a J-beta primer mix characterized a second PCR of about 6 to 12 cycles. TCRdb re-analysed the 5' RACE reads in MiXCR, keeping a single row per CDR3 protein. The table includes more than 550,000 distinct CDR3 sequences, 22% detected once. V lost 7 bases to trimming and J lost 3 bases, with 15 bases between them. CDR3 size: 15 residues. The germline V gene encodes CDR1 SEHNR and CDR2 FQNEAQ (reference sequence). What was sequenced was blood. The TCR comes from a man between 65 and 85 years old in good health. V and J are TRBV7-9 and TRBJ1-4; D unresolved. DNA of the CDR3: TGTGCCAGCAACACTAGTAGTTCCCCTAATGAAAAACTGTTTTTT. It encodes CASNTSSSPNEKLFF.